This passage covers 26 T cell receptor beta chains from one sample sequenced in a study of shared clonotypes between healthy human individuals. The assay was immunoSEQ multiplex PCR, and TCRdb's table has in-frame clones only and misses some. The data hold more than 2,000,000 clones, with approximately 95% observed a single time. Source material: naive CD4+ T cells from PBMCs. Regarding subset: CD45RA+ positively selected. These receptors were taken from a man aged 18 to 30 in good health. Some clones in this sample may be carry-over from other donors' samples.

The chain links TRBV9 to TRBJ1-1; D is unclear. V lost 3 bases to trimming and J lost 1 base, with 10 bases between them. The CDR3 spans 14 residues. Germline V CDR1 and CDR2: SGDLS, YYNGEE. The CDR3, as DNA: TGTGCCAGCAGCGCCGTACGGGGGAACACTGAAGCTTTCTTT. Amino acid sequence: CASSAVRGNTEAFF. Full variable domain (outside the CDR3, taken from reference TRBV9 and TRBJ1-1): DSGVTQTPKHLITATGQRVTLRCSPRSGDLSVYWYQQSLDQGLQFLIQYYNGEERAKGNILERFSAQQFPDLHSELNLSSLELGDSALYFCASSAVRGNTEAFFGQGTRLTVV.

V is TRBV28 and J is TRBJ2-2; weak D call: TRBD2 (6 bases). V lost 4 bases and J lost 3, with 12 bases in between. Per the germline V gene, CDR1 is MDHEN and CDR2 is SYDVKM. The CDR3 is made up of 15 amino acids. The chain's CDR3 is CASSSLGTYTGELFF. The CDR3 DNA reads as TGTGCCAGCAGTTCGCTCGGGACTTACACCGGGGAGCTGTTTTTT.

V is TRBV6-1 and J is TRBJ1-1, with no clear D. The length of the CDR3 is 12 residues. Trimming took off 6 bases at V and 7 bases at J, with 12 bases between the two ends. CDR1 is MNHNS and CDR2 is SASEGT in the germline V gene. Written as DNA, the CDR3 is TGTGCCAGCAGCCCTGAGTTGGTTGAAGCTTTCTTT. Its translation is CASSPELVEAFF.

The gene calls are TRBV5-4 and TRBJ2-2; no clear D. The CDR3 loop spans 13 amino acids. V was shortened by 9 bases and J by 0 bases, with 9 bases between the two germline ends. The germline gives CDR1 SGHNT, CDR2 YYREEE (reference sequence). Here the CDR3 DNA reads TGTGCCATCGGCAAAACGAACACCGGGGAGCTGTTTTTT. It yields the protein CAIGKTNTGELFF.

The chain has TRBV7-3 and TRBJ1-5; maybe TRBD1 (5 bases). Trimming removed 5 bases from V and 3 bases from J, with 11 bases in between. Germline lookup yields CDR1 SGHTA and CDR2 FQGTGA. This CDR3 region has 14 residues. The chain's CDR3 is CASSPSGPNQPQHF. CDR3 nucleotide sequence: TGTGCCAGCAGCCCCTCGGGGCCCAATCAGCCCCAGCATTTT.

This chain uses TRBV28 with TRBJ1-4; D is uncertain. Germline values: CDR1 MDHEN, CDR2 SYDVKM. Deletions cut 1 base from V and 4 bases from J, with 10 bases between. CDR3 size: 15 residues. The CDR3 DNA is TGTGCCAGCAGTTTATCTGGTACAGATAATGAAAAACTGTTTTTT. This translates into CASSLSGTDNEKLFF. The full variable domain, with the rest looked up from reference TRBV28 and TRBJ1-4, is DVKVTQSSRYLVKRTGEKVFLECVQDMDHENMFWYRQDPGLGLRLIYFSYDVKMKEKGDIPEGYSVSREKKERFSLILESASTNQTSMYLCASSLSGTDNEKLFFGSGTQLSVL.

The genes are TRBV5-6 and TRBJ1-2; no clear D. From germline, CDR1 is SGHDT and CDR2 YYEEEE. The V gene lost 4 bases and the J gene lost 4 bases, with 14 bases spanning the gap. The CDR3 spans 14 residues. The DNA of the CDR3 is TGTGCCAGCAGCCCCGACCCGGCGGCCTATGGCTACACCTTC. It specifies CASSPDPAAYGYTF.

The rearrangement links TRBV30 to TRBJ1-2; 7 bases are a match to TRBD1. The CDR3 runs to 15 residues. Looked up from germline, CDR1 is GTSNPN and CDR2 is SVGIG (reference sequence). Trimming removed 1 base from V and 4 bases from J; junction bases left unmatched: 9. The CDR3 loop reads CAWSADRVGSYGYTF. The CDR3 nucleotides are TGTGCCTGGAGTGCAGACAGGGTAGGAAGCTATGGCTACACCTTC.

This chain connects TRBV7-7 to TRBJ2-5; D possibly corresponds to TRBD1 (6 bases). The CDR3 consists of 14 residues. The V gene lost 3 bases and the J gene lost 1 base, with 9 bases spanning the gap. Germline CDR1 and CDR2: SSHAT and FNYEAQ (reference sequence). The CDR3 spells CASSLWGPQETQYF. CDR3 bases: TGTGCCAGCAGCTTGTGGGGGCCCCAAGAGACCCAGTACTTC.

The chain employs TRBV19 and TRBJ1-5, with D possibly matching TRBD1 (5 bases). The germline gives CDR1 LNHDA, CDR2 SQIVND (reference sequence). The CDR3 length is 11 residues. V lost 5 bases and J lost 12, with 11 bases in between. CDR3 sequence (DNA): TGTGCCAGTAGTGCCGGGACGCTCCAGCATTTT. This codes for CASSAGTLQHF. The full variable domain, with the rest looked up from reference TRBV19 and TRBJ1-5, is DGGITQSPKYLFRKEGQNVTLSCEQNLNHDAMYWYRQDPGQGLRLIYYSQIVNDFQKGDIAEGYSVSREKKESFPLTVTSAQKNPTAFYLCASSAGTLQHFGDGTRLSIL.

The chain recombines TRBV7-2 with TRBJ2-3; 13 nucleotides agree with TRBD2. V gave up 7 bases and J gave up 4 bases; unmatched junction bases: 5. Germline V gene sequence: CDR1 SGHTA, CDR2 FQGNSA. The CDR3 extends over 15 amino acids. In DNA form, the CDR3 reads TGTGCCAGCACCCTCGGACTAGCGGGAGCAGATACGCAGTATTTT. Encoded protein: CASTLGLAGADTQYF.

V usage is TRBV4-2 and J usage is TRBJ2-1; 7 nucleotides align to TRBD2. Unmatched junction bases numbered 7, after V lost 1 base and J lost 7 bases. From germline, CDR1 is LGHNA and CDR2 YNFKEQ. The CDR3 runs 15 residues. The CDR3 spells CASSQVVAGGNEQFF. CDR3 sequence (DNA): TGTGCCAGCAGCCAAGTTGTAGCGGGTGGGAATGAGCAGTTCTTC.

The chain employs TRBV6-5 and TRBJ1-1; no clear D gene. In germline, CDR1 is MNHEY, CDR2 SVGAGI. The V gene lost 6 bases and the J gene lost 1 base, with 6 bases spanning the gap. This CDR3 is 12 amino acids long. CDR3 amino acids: CASRSGNTEAFF. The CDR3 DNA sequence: TGTGCCAGCAGAAGTGGGAACACTGAAGCTTTCTTT.

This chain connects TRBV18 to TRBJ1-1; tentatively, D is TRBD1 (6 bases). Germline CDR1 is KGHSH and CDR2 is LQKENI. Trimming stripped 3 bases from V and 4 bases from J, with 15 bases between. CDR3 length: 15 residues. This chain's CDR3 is CASSPNTGGATEAFF. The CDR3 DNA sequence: TGTGCCAGCTCACCGAACACCGGGGGGGCCACTGAAGCTTTCTTT.

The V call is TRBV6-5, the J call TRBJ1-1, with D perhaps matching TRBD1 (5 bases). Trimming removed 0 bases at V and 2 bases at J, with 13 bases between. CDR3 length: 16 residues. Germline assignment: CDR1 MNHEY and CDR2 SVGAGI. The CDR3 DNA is TGTGCCAGCAGTTACTCGAGCCGCACAGGCAACACTGAAGCTTTCTTT. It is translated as CASSYSSRTGNTEAFF.

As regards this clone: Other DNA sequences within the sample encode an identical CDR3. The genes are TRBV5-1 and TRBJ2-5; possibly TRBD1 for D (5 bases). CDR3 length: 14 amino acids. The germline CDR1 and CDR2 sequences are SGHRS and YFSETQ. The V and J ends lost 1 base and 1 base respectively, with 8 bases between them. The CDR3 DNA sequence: TGCGCCAGCAGCTTGATTCAGGGCCAAGAGACCCAGTACTTC. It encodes CASSLIQGQETQYF. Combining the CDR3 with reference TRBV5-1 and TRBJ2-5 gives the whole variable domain KAGVTQTPRYLIKTRGQQVTLSCSPISGHRSVSWYQQTPGQGLQFLFEYFSETQRNKGNFPGRFSGRQFSNSRSEMNVSTLELGDSALYLCASSLIQGQETQYFGPGTRLLVL.

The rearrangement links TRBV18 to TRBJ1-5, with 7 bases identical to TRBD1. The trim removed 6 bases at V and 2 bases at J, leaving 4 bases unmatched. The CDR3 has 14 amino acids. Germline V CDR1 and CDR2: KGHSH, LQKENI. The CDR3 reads CASSSTGGNQPQHF. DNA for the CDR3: TGTGCCAGCTCTAGCACAGGGGGCAATCAGCCCCAGCATTTT.

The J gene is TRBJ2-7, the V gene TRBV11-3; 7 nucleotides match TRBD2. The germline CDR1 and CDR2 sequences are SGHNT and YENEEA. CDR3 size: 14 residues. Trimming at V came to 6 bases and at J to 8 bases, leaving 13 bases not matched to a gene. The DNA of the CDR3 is TGTGCCAGCAGTGTATCTGGGGGGAGGGGAAAGCAGTACTTC. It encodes CASSVSGGRGKQYF.

CDR3 nucleotides: TGCGCCAGCAGCTTGGCGGGACTAGCGGGAGATACGCAGTATTTT. Its translation is CASSLAGLAGDTQYF. The V gene is TRBV5-1, the J gene TRBJ2-3; 12 bases agree with TRBD2. Trimming cost V 0 bases and J 5 bases; bases outside gene matches: 1. Germline V gene sequence: CDR1 SGHRS, CDR2 YFSETQ. This CDR3 has 15 residues. Full variable domain (outside the CDR3, taken from reference TRBV5-1 and TRBJ2-3): KAGVTQTPRYLIKTRGQQVTLSCSPISGHRSVSWYQQTPGQGLQFLFEYFSETQRNKGNFPGRFSGRQFSNSRSEMNVSTLELGDSALYLCASSLAGLAGDTQYFGPGTRLTVL.

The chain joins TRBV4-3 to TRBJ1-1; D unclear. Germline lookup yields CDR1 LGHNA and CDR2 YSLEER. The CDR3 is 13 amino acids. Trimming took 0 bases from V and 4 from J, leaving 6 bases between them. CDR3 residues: CASSQDHGTEAFF. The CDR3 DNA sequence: TGCGCCAGCAGCCAAGATCATGGCACTGAAGCTTTCTTT.

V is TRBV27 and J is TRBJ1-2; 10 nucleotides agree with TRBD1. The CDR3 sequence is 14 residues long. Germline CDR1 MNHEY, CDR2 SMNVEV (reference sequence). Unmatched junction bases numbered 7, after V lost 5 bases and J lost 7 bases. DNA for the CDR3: TGTGCCAGCAGTAGACAGGGGGCGGTGGGTGGCTACACCTTC. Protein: CASSRQGAVGGYTF.

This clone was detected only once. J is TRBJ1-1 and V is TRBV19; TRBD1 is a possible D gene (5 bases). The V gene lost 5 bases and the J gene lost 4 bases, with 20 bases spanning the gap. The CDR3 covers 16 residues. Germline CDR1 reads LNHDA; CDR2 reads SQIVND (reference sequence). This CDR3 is CASSSHPGRGGTEAFF. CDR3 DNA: TGTGCCAGTAGTTCCCACCCCGGAAGGGGCGGCACTGAAGCTTTCTTT.

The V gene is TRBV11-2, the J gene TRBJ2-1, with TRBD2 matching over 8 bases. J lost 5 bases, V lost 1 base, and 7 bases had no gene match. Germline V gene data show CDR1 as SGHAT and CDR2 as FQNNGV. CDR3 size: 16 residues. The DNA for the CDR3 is TGTGCCAGCAGCTTAGTTGCGGTAGCGGGGCACAATGAGCAGTTCTTC. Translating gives CASSLVAVAGHNEQFF.

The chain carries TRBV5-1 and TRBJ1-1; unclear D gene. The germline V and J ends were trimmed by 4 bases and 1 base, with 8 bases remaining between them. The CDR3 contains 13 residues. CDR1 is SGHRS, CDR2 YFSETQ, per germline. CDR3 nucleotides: TGCGCCAGCAGCCCCCTCGGGAACACTGAAGCTTTCTTT. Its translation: CASSPLGNTEAFF.

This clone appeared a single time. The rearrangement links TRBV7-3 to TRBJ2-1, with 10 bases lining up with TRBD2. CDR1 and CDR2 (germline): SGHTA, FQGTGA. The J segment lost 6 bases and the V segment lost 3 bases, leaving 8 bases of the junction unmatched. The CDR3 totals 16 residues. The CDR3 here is CASSLGSSGSFNEQFF. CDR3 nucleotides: TGTGCCAGCAGCTTGGGATCTAGCGGGAGTTTCAATGAGCAGTTCTTC.

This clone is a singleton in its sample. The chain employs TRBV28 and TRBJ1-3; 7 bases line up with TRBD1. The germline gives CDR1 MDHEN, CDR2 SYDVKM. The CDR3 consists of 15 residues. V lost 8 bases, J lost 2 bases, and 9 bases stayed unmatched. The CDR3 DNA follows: TGTGCCAGCGCATCACCCGGGACAGCTGGAAACACCATATATTTT. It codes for CASASPGTAGNTIYF.